A selection of T cell receptor beta chains follows, all from one sample in a study of CD8+CD57+ T cells in acquired aplastic anemia. TCRdb itself ran the reads through MiXCR, one entry per CDR3 protein. The data hold approximately 470,000 distinct CDR3 sequences, with more than 25% observed a single time. Input material: sorted CD4+, CD8+, or CD8+CD57+ T cells (not recorded which) from PBMCs. The receptors originated from a human donor with aplastic anemia. Each CDR3 is given with its conserved first and last residue. The order of the fields is J gene, V gene, clone size, D gene, CDR3 DNA, CDR3 protein. A D gene is named only where the DNA matches it firmly. Not all rows give a size; the values are once, few, many and, for expanded clones, a class.

TRBJ2-1 TRBV29-1 many TRBD1 TGCAGCGTTGTTGGACAGGGATCTGTCCATGAGCAGTTCTTC CSVVGQGSVHEQFF
TRBJ1-1 TRBV2 many TRBD1 TGTGCCAGCAGTGATGACAGGGGAGGGACTGAAGCTTTCTTT CASSDDRGGTEAFF
TRBJ1-4 TRBV12-3/TRBV12-4 NA NA TGTGCCAGCAGTCCCATCTCAGGGGAAAAACTGTTTTTT CASSPISGEKLFF
TRBJ1-2 TRBV9 many TRBD1 TGTGCCAGCAGCGCGCACCGGGACAGGATTGTGAATGGCTACACCTTC CASSAHRDRIVNGYTF
TRBJ1-3 TRBV27 few NA TGTGCCAGCAGTTATCAAGCGGGGGCCGGAAACACCATATATTTT CASSYQAGAGNTIYF
TRBJ1-2 TRBV6-5 NA TRBD1 TGTGCCAGCAGTTATAACAGGGGGCCACATGGCTACACCTTC CASSYNRGPHGYTF
TRBJ2-7 TRBV7-8 many NA TGTGCCAGCAGCTTAGCTTTCACCTACGAGCAGTACTTC CASSLAFTYEQYF
TRBJ1-6 TRBV5-8 few TRBD1 TGTGCCAGCAGCTTAGCTAGGGGGCCTAATTCACCCCTCCACTTT CASSLARGPNSPLHF
TRBJ2-2 TRBV25-1 NA NA TGTGCCAGCCGTGCATTGGGGGCGAACACCGGGAAGCTGTTTTTT CASRALGANTGKLFF
TRBJ2-7 TRBV29-1 few TRBD1 TGCAGCGTTTCAGGGGGTCGCTCTTACGAGCAGTACTTC CSVSGGRSYEQYF
TRBJ1-5 TRBV15 medium-sized NA TGTGCCACCAGCAGACACCTTGCCGATAGCAATCAGCCCCAGCATTTT CATSRHLADSNQPQHF
TRBJ1-3 TRBV9 once NA TGTGCCAGCAGCACCCCGAGGGAGGGCTCTGGAAACACCATATATTTT CASSTPREGSGNTIYF
TRBJ1-3 TRBV30 few NA TGTGCCTGGAGTGTTCAGGGCATCTCAGGAAACACCATATATTTT CAWSVQGISGNTIYF
TRBJ2-1 TRBV20-1 NA NA TGCAGTGCTAGTAATCTGTACAATGAGCAGTTCTTC CSASNLYNEQFF
TRBJ1-2 TRBV19 few NA TGTGCCAGTAGAAAAGAACAAACAGTGGCATACTATGGCTACACCTTC CASRKEQTVAYYGYTF
TRBJ1-6 TRBV9 many NA TGTGCCAGCAGCGCCCCGTCCGGGGGCCGGGTCTCACCCCTCCACTTT CASSAPSGGRVSPLHF
TRBJ1-1 TRBV7-3 few NA TGTGCCAGCAGCACAAGGCAGGGAAGGGGAACTGAAGCTTTCTTT CASSTRQGRGTEAFF
TRBJ1-1 TRBV2 few NA TGTGCCAGCAGCGCGGACAGCAACACTGAAGCTTTCTTT CASSADSNTEAFF
TRBJ1-2 TRBV2 many NA TGTGCCAGCAGGGTCCTGCTCGCGACCCTACCTGGCTACACCTTC CASRVLLATLPGYTF
TRBJ2-1 TRBV20-1 NA TRBD2 TGCAGTGCTAGACTCGTCGGGGGTAGCGGGAGAAGGTCCCACAATGAGCAGTTCTTC CSARLVGGSGRRSHNEQFF
TRBJ1-3 TRBV6-5 NA NA TGTGCCAGCAGTTACTCGGACAGTTATTCTGGAAACACCATATATTTT CASSYSDSYSGNTIYF
TRBJ2-7 TRBV25-1 NA NA TGTGCCAGCAGCCCGAGGGGCGGAGTGGGCGCCTACGAGCAGTACTTC CASSPRGGVGAYEQYF
TRBJ2-5 TRBV2 many NA TGTGCCAGCAATAAAGAGACCCAGTACTTC CASNKETQYF
TRBJ2-1 TRBV11-2 few TRBD1 TGTGCCAGCAGCGTGACAGGGGGAACCTACAATGAGCAGTTCTTC CASSVTGGTYNEQFF
TRBJ2-5 TRBV24-1 NA NA TGTGCCACCAGTGATTCAGAATTAGAGACCCAGTACTTC CATSDSELETQYF
TRBJ1-6 TRBV20-1 NA TRBD1 TGCAGTGCTAGGAGGGACAGTTATAATTCACCCCTCCACTTT CSARRDSYNSPLHF
TRBJ2-7 TRBV20-1 many NA TGCAGTGCTAGAGGTCTTGTAAGCTCCTACGAGCAGTACTTC CSARGLVSSYEQYF
TRBJ2-7 TRBV4-2 NA TRBD1 TGTGCCAGCAGCCCAGTTGGGTGGGACAGGAGGGGCTACGAGCAGTACTTC CASSPVGWDRRGYEQYF
TRBJ1-2 TRBV12-3/TRBV12-4 few NA TGTGCCAGCAGTTTCTCCGGGCTTGGCTACACCTTC CASSFSGLGYTF
TRBJ1-5 TRBV4-2 NA TRBD1 TGTGCCAGCAGAACCCGGACAGGCTCTGCAGTCGCGGGTCAGCCCCAGCATTTT CASRTRTGSAVAGQPQHF
TRBJ1-6 TRBV5-1 NA TRBD1 TGCGCCAGCAGCTTGGACGGACAGGGTGGTGCCTATAATTCACCCCTCCACTTT CASSLDGQGGAYNSPLHF